This entry lists 24 T cell receptor beta chains sequenced from one sample in a study of T-cell reconstitution after alpha-beta-depleted transplantation in children. Preparation of the TCRbeta library involved a method that used unique molecular identifiers. Each CDR3 protein gets one entry after TCRdb re-called the PCR reads with MiXCR. The sample holds around 440,000 distinct CDR3 sequences, roughly a tenth seen once. Sample: PBMCs, taken before TCRalphabeta/CD19-depleted stem cell transplant. These receptors originate from a child aged 2 to 15 with inherited bone marrow failure, due to receive a stem cell transplant.

CDR3 sequence: CASSIDPATGQFF. For the CDR3, the DNA is TGTGCCAGTAGTATAGATCCGGCCACCGGGCAGTTCTTC. V usage is TRBV19 and J usage is TRBJ2-1; D is uncertain. The length of the CDR3 is 13 residues. With 0 bases removed from V and 12 bases from J, the gap between germline ends came to 12 bases. Germline V CDR1 and CDR2: LNHDA, SQIVND (reference sequence).

The table lists this clonotype with many counts. The V gene is TRBV30, the J gene TRBJ2-1; TRBD2 agrees at 10 bases. The CDR3 has 16 amino acids. Unmatched junction bases numbered 5, after V lost 0 bases and J lost 3 bases. Germline lookup yields CDR1 GTSNPN and CDR2 SVGIG (reference sequence). This chain's CDR3 is CAWSVPSGRHYNEQFF. CDR3 bases: TGTGCCTGGAGTGTCCCTAGCGGGAGACACTACAATGAGCAGTTCTTC.

As for this clonotype: Just one base apart from a much larger clone, this may be a read error. The chain couples TRBV5-1 to TRBJ1-2; D is unclear. The CDR3 extends over 14 amino acids. Germline CDR1 is SGHRS and CDR2 is YFSETQ. The CDR3 coding sequence is TGCGCCAGGAGCTTCTCTCCTACCAACTATGGCTACACCTTC. Translated: CARSFSPTNYGYTF.

In its sample, this clonotype was seen many times. This chain joins TRBV4-3 and TRBJ2-1, with TRBD2 matching 10 bases. The ends lost 6 bases at V and 3 bases at J; junction bases unmatched: 5. The length of the CDR3 is 15 residues. The V gene's germline CDR1 is LGHNA and CDR2 YSLEER. The CDR3 loop reads CASRLRTSGYNEQFF. The DNA for the CDR3 is TGCGCCAGCAGACTTCGGACTAGCGGCTACAATGAGCAGTTCTTC.

This clonotype appeared many times. The chain carries TRBV29-1 and TRBJ2-7, with TRBD1 identical over 7 bases. The CDR3 consists of 16 residues. V lost 5 bases and J lost 0; bases outside the gene matches: 13. The germline CDR1 and CDR2 sequences are SQVTM and ANQGSEA. The CDR3 loop is CSVPLQGRQGSYEQYF. In DNA form, the CDR3 reads TGCAGCGTTCCCTTACAGGGGCGTCAGGGCTCCTACGAGCAGTACTTC.

This clonotype was found many times. The chain recombines TRBV7-8 with TRBJ2-7, with 10 bases lining up with TRBD1. CDR1 SGHVS and CDR2 FQNEAQ come from the germline V gene. The CDR3 extends over 19 amino acids. V lost 2 bases, J lost 0 bases, and 13 bases stayed unmatched. CDR3 in amino acids: CASSLSPGQGPLSSYEQYF. In DNA, the CDR3 is TGTGCCAGCAGCTTATCGCCGGGACAGGGGCCTCTTTCCTCCTACGAGCAGTACTTC. Complete variable domain (other parts from reference TRBV7-8 and TRBJ2-7): GAGVSQSPRYKVAKRGQDVALRCDPISGHVSLFWYQQALGQGPEFLTYFQNEAQLDKSGLPSDRFFAERPEGSVSTLKIQRTQQEDSAVYLCASSLSPGQGPLSSYEQYFGPGTRLTVT.

This chain links TRBV15 with TRBJ1-1; D remains unclear. Germline CDR1 LNHNV, CDR2 YYDKDF (reference sequence). Trimming stripped 4 bases from V and 8 bases from J, with 14 bases between. The CDR3 spans 13 residues. As DNA, the CDR3 is TGTGCCACCAGCATGGACCTTAACCAAGAAGCTTTCTTT. Protein: CATSMDLNQEAFF.

This clonotype was detected only once. V usage is TRBV6-5 and J usage is TRBJ1-2; TRBD1 matches at 9 bases. Germline V gene data show CDR1 as MNHEY and CDR2 as SVGAGI. This CDR3 contains 17 residues. J lost 1 base, V lost 0 bases, and 6 bases had no gene match. CDR3 DNA: TGTGCCAGCAGTTACTCTCCCCGACAGGGGGGTAACTATGGCTACACCTTC. Translation: CASSYSPRQGGNYGYTF.

This clonotype occurred many times. This chain uses TRBV4-1 with TRBJ2-3; D gene ambiguous. The CDR3 spans 13 residues. CDR1 is MGHRA, CDR2 YSYEKL, per germline. Deletions cut 1 base from V and 5 bases from J, with 7 bases between. The CDR3 loop reads CASSQVVGDTQYF. The DNA for the CDR3 is TGCGCCAGCAGCCAAGTAGTGGGAGATACGCAGTATTTT.

This clonotype was counted ten times or more. The J gene is TRBJ2-7, the V gene TRBV29-1; tentatively, D is TRBD1 (6 bases). The CDR3 extends over 10 amino acids. The germline V and J ends were trimmed by 4 bases and 5 bases, with 6 bases remaining between them. Germline assignment: CDR1 SQVTM and CDR2 ANQGSEA. CDR3 coding DNA: TGCAGCGTTGGGACAGACGAGCAGTACTTC. It codes for CSVGTDEQYF.

Ten or more counts support this clonotype. The chain carries TRBV28 and TRBJ2-7; 11 bases map to TRBD2. V trimming: 9 bases; J trimming: 2 bases; junction bases outside the gene matches: 9. Germline values: CDR1 MDHEN, CDR2 SYDVKM. The length of the CDR3 is 15 residues. The CDR3: CASRRLAGTAYEQYF. The CDR3 DNA reads as TGTGCCAGTCGCAGACTAGCGGGAACCGCCTACGAGCAGTACTTC.

This clonotype was detected many times. The CDR3 here is CASSPQGGLAGRDNEQFF. CDR3 nucleotides: TGTGCCAGCAGCCCTCAAGGGGGGCTAGCGGGAAGAGACAATGAGCAGTTCTTC. The chain couples TRBV7-6 to TRBJ2-1; 9 bases align to TRBD2. The CDR3 is 18 amino acids. Germline CDR1 and CDR2: SGHVS and FNYEAQ. V lost 5 bases, J lost 5 bases, and 16 bases stayed unmatched.

This clonotype was observed many times. This rearrangement joins TRBV24-1 to TRBJ2-7; no firm D call. V was pared by 8 bases and J by 6 bases, with 4 bases between. Per the germline V gene, CDR1 is KGHDR and CDR2 is SFDVKD. The CDR3 extends over 9 amino acids. CDR3 amino acids: CATTSEQYF. The CDR3 DNA reads as TGTGCCACCACGAGCGAGCAGTACTTC.

This clonotype was counted between two and nine times. The chain uses TRBV10-1 and TRBJ2-3; 7 nucleotides align to TRBD2. The V gene's germline CDR1 is WNHNN and CDR2 SYGVQD (reference sequence). The ends lost 0 bases at V and 0 bases at J; junction bases unmatched: 6. The CDR3 is 17 residues long. For the CDR3, the DNA is TGCGCCAGCAGTGAGTCGAAGTCTAGCGGTAGCACAGATACGCAGTATTTT. Residues: CASSESKSSGSTDTQYF.

The chain combines TRBV7-8 with TRBJ2-3; D gene ambiguous. CDR1 SGHVS and CDR2 FQNEAQ come from the germline V gene. The CDR3 sequence is 14 residues long. V dropped 2 bases and J dropped 0 bases, with 6 bases sitting between them. CDR3 coding DNA: TGTGCCAGCAGCTTAAGGGTCAGCACAGATACGCAGTATTTT. Its protein product is CASSLRVSTDTQYF.

The table lists this clonotype with many counts. The CDR3 spells CASNPLAGAVAQETQYF. CDR3 DNA sequence: TGTGCCAGCAATCCCCTAGCGGGAGCGGTGGCTCAAGAGACCCAGTACTTC. This chain uses TRBV7-2 with TRBJ2-5; 10 bases align to TRBD2. Germline CDR1 and CDR2: SGHTA and FQGNSA. The length of the CDR3 is 17 residues. V was clipped by 7 bases and J by 2 bases; unmatched bases: 13. Filled out from reference TRBV7-2 and TRBJ2-5, the complete variable domain reads GAGVSQSPSNKVTEKGKDVELRCDPISGHTALYWYRQSLGQGLEFLIYFQGNSAPDKSGLPSDRFSAERTGGSVSTLTIQRTQQEDSAVYLCASNPLAGAVAQETQYFGPGTRLLVL.

This clonotype was detected many times. This chain connects TRBV21-1 to TRBJ1-3. TRBV21-1 counts as a pseudogene. The CDR3 totals 14 residues. CDR3 nucleotides: TGTGCCAGCAGCAAGTCTCCAATGGGCAGCACCATATATTTT. It yields the protein CASSKSPMGSTIYF.

This clonotype was picked up a small number of times. J is TRBJ2-7 and V is TRBV28, with 8 bases identical to TRBD2. The CDR3 is 15 residues long. V gave up 1 base and J gave up 4 bases; unmatched junction bases: 6. Germline V gives CDR1 MDHEN, CDR2 SYDVKM. DNA of the CDR3: TGTGCCAGCAGTTTATCACGGGAGGGTGGATACGAGCAGTACTTC. It is translated as CASSLSREGGYEQYF.

Ten or more counts support this clonotype. This chain uses TRBV7-2 with TRBJ2-5, with D unclear. This CDR3 is built from 13 residues. Germline CDR1 reads SGHTA; CDR2 reads FQGNSA. V lost 1 base and J lost 5, with 8 bases in between. The CDR3 DNA reads TGTGCCAGCAGCTTAGTGGTAGGGGAGACCCAGTACTTC. Protein product: CASSLVVGETQYF.

This clonotype was observed at least ten times. This chain joins TRBV2 and TRBJ2-2; D possibly corresponds to TRBD1 (6 bases). The V end lost 5 bases, the J end lost 1 base, and 14 bases lay between the germline ends. Germline CDR1 is SNHLY and CDR2 is FYNNEI. This CDR3 has 16 amino acids. This chain's CDR3 is CASSPQGNLNTGELFF. In DNA form, the CDR3 reads TGTGCCAGCAGTCCGCAGGGGAACCTGAACACCGGGGAGCTGTTTTTT.

This clonotype was counted a few times. This chain links TRBV28 with TRBJ2-7; D may be TRBD2 (6 bases). Trimming stripped 3 bases from V and 6 bases from J, with 18 bases between. The CDR3 is made up of 15 amino acids. Germline CDR1 and CDR2: MDHEN and SYDVKM. This CDR3 is CASSFGLGGGREQYF. Written as DNA, the CDR3 is TGTGCCAGCAGTTTCGGGCTCGGGGGAGGTCGCGAGCAGTACTTC.

This clonotype has only a few counts. The chain joins TRBV6-5 to TRBJ2-1, with 8 positions matching TRBD1. V lost 1 base, J lost 9 bases, and 8 bases stayed unmatched. This CDR3 region has 15 residues. The germline V gene has CDR1 MNHEY and CDR2 SVGAGI. CDR3: CASSYWAGGPVEQFF. As DNA, the CDR3 is TGTGCCAGCAGTTACTGGGCAGGGGGCCCAGTTGAGCAGTTCTTC.

The genes are TRBV12-3 or TRBV12-4 and TRBJ1-5; TRBD1 aligns across 7 bases. The CDR3 extends over 18 amino acids. The ends lost 4 bases at V and 0 bases at J; junction bases unmatched: 12. The CDR3 region has the DNA TGTGCCAGCAGTTCCTTCCGGGGGACAGCTTATAGCAATCAGCCCCAGCATTTT. Translation gives CASSSFRGTAYSNQPQHF.

This clonotype was seen many times. J is TRBJ1-2 and V is TRBV20-1, with D possibly matching TRBD1 (5 bases). The CDR3 totals 15 residues. Germline CDR1 is DFQATT and CDR2 is SNEGSKA (reference sequence). Trimming took 0 bases from V and 3 from J, leaving 14 bases between them. In DNA, the CDR3 is TGCAGTGCTAGAGACCAGCGGGGGTACTACTATGGCTACACCTTC. Residues: CSARDQRGYYYGYTF.